This entry lists 22 T cell receptor beta chains sequenced from one sample in a study of control samples from healthy donors and cancer patients. The data were produced by immunoSEQ multiplex PCR, yet TCRdb's version contains in-frame clones alone and is incomplete. The sample contains some 150,000 clones, approximately 91% of which appear only once. The sequencing sample was made of blood. The receptor source for this set is a man between 25 and 39 years old in good health.

The gene calls are TRBV5-4 and TRBJ2-2; 11 bases are shared with TRBD1. The CDR3 totals 14 residues. Germline V CDR1 and CDR2: SGHNT, YYREEE (reference sequence). The V gene end was trimmed by 6 bases and the J gene end by 4 bases; junction bases not matched to a gene: 2. DNA for the CDR3: TGTGCCAGCACCGGGACAGGGGGCACCGGGGAGCTGTTTTTT. Encoded protein: CASTGTGGTGELFF.

V gene TRBV14 combines with J gene TRBJ2-5, with a weak D call TRBD1 (6 bases). The CDR3 has 15 amino acids. Germline CDR1 SGHDN, CDR2 FVKESK. V lost 4 bases to trimming and J lost 1 base, with 13 bases between them. As DNA, the CDR3 is TGTGCCAGCAGCCCCGGAGACAGGTTCCAAGAGACCCAGTACTTC. This translates into CASSPGDRFQETQYF.

CDR3 DNA: TGTGCCAGCAGCGGTTCCCTCGGAGAGCTGTTTTTT. It translates to CASSGSLGELFF. The chain is built from TRBV9 and TRBJ2-2; D unresolved. V dropped 3 bases and J dropped 11 bases, with 11 bases sitting between them. The CDR3 is 12 amino acids. Germline V gives CDR1 SGDLS, CDR2 YYNGEE.

This clone was seen only once. V gene TRBV7-9 combines with J gene TRBJ1-1; 9 positions match TRBD1. The V gene end was trimmed by 5 bases and the J gene end by 4 bases; junction bases not matched to a gene: 8. CDR1 SEHNR and CDR2 FQNEAQ come from the germline V gene (reference sequence). CDR3 size: 15 residues. In nucleotides, the CDR3 is TGTGCCAGCAGCCAAAACAGGGGGCCGGGCACTGAAGCTTTCTTT. Its translation: CASSQNRGPGTEAFF.

This rearrangement joins TRBV6-5 to TRBJ1-6, with D hard to call. The CDR3 consists of 14 residues. Trimming removed 6 bases from V and 9 bases from J, with 15 bases in between. Per germline, CDR1 MNHEY and CDR2 SVGAGI. CDR3 nucleotide sequence: TGTGCCAGCAGAGCACGGGTAGAAAGTTCACCCCTCCACTTT. Its protein is CASRARVESSPLHF.

J is TRBJ2-6 and V is TRBV30; no clear D gene. Germline-derived CDR1 and CDR2 are GTSNPN and SVGIG (reference sequence). This CDR3 has 15 amino acids. Trimming shortened V by 2 bases and J by 0 bases, and 8 bases separated the two germline ends. In DNA form, the CDR3 reads TGTGCCTGGAGTACTGGAAGCTCTGGGGCCAACGTCCTGACTTTC. This encodes CAWSTGSSGANVLTF. The full variable domain, its missing parts supplied by reference TRBV30 and TRBJ2-6, is SQTIHQWPATLVQPVGSPLSLECTVEGTSNPNLYWYRQAAGRGLQLLFYSVGIGQISSEVPQNLSASRPQDRQFILSSKKLLLSDSGFYLCAWSTGSSGANVLTFGAGSRLTVL.

The rearrangement joins TRBV5-4 to TRBJ2-2, with 11 nucleotides matching TRBD2. The J segment lost 0 bases and the V segment lost 4 bases, leaving 2 bases of the junction unmatched. The CDR3 extends over 16 amino acids. The germline V gene has CDR1 SGHNT and CDR2 YYREEE (reference sequence). The CDR3 protein is CASSPLAGANTGELFF. The CDR3 region has the DNA TGTGCCAGCAGCCCACTAGCGGGGGCGAACACCGGGGAGCTGTTTTTT.

CDR3 in amino acids: CASSIGPRYGYTF. For the CDR3, the DNA is TGTGCCAGTAGTATTGGTCCCAGGTATGGCTACACCTTC. The chain uses TRBV19 and TRBJ1-2, with D hard to call. CDR3 length equals 13 residues. From germline, CDR1 is LNHDA and CDR2 SQIVND (reference sequence). V lost 3 bases and J lost 5, with 10 bases in between.

The genes are TRBV7-3 and TRBJ1-1; TRBD1 aligns across 9 bases. CDR3 length: 15 amino acids. From germline, CDR1 is SGHTA and CDR2 FQGTGA. V dropped 5 bases and J dropped 6; count of bases not matched to a gene: 10. In DNA form, the CDR3 reads TGTGCCAGCAGCCCCACAGGGGGCGCGTGGTCTGAAGCTTTCTTT. It encodes CASSPTGGAWSEAFF.

This chain links TRBV19 with TRBJ2-1; TRBD2 agrees at 7 bases. Germline CDR1 is LNHDA and CDR2 is SQIVND (reference sequence). V lost 3 bases and J lost 1; bases outside the gene matches: 3. The CDR3 covers 15 residues. In nucleotides, the CDR3 is TGTGCCAGTAGTATGGCGGGAGATTCCTACAATGAGCAGTTCTTC. Protein sequence: CASSMAGDSYNEQFF.

V usage is TRBV7-3 and J usage is TRBJ2-3; D call uncertain. The CDR3 totals 16 residues. V was pared by 1 base and J by 0 bases, with 11 bases between. Germline V gene sequence: CDR1 SGHTA, CDR2 FQGTGA. Written as DNA, the CDR3 is TGTGCCAGCAGCTTAATCGGCGGTGCTAGCACAGATACGCAGTATTTT. Residues: CASSLIGGASTDTQYF.

The chain is built from TRBV7-6 and TRBJ2-2; 13 bases agree with TRBD2. The germline gives CDR1 SGHVS, CDR2 FNYEAQ. V was clipped by 4 bases and J by 5 bases; unmatched bases: 7. This CDR3 spans 17 amino acids. The chain's CDR3 is CASSYRLAGGKTGELFF. As DNA, the CDR3 is TGTGCCAGCAGCTATAGACTAGCGGGGGGAAAAACCGGGGAGCTGTTTTTT.

This clone was seen at least ten times. The chain joins TRBV2 to TRBJ1-2; a possible D gene is TRBD1 (5 bases). Trimming took off 4 bases at V and 4 bases at J, with 13 bases between the two ends. Germline V gives CDR1 SNHLY, CDR2 FYNNEI. The CDR3 extends over 14 amino acids. The CDR3 bases are TGTGCCAGCAGTGGCGACAGAACCCCCTATGGCTACACCTTC. The encoded protein is CASSGDRTPYGYTF.

CDR3 in DNA: TGTGCCAGCAGTGAAGACAGGGGCCAGCCCCAGCATTTT. The encoded protein is CASSEDRGQPQHF. The chain links TRBV2 to TRBJ1-5; 7 bases map to TRBD1. The CDR3 totals 13 residues. J gave up 7 bases and V 1 base, and 1 base lay outside the gene matches. Per the germline V gene, CDR1 is SNHLY and CDR2 is FYNNEI.

The chain is built from TRBV29-1 and TRBJ1-1, with D maybe TRBD1 (5 bases). Germline lookup yields CDR1 SQVTM and CDR2 ANQGSEA. Trimming removed 6 bases from V and 1 base from J, with 15 bases in between. The CDR3 runs 14 residues. The CDR3 is CSVLRGNGNTEAFF. In nucleotides, the CDR3 is TGCAGCGTCCTAAGGGGAAATGGGAACACTGAAGCTTTCTTT.

V is TRBV7-9 and J is TRBJ1-3; TRBD1 agrees at 10 bases. The trim removed 5 bases at V and 7 bases at J, leaving 5 bases unmatched. The CDR3 sequence is 14 residues long. CDR1 SEHNR and CDR2 FQNEAQ come from the germline V gene (reference sequence). This chain's CDR3 is CASSPPDRGNTIYF. CDR3 nucleotide sequence: TGTGCCAGCAGCCCCCCGGACAGGGGGAACACCATATATTTT.

The CDR3 nucleotides read TGTGCCAGCAGCCCGGGCCCCTCGGCCGGGGAGCTGTTTTTT. This encodes CASSPGPSAGELFF. The chain links TRBV14 to TRBJ2-2; D is undetermined. The CDR3 contains 14 residues. Germline V gene lookup returns CDR1 SGHDN and CDR2 FVKESK. V lost 4 bases to trimming and J lost 6 bases, with 12 bases between them.

A word on this clone: Its ends do not fully match the called genes, so a read error is possible. The chain couples TRBV24-1 to TRBJ1-2; D perhaps matches TRBD1 (6 bases). This CDR3 comprises 13 residues. Germline-derived CDR1 and CDR2 are KGHDR and SFDVKD. The CDR3 DNA reads TGTGCCACCGGTGAGGGGGGTAACTATGGCTACACCTTC. It is translated as CATGEGGNYGYTF.

This chain links TRBV6-5 with TRBJ2-3, with D hard to call. Germline V gene sequence: CDR1 MNHEY, CDR2 SVGAGI. V was trimmed by 6 bases and J by 6 bases, leaving 16 bases between them. This CDR3 spans 14 amino acids. The CDR3, as DNA: TGTGCCAGCAGCCCCTTATCCCCACTGGATACGCAGTATTTT. Residues: CASSPLSPLDTQYF.

The chain combines TRBV9 with TRBJ2-3; 11 bases fit TRBD1. Losses at the gene ends were 0 bases for V and 4 bases for J; bases not matched to a gene: 4. Germline loops: CDR1 SGDLS, CDR2 YYNGEE. The CDR3 has 16 amino acids. CDR3 sequence: CASSVATGQGADTQYF. The CDR3 DNA is TGTGCCAGCAGCGTAGCTACGGGACAGGGGGCAGATACGCAGTATTTT. Full variable domain (missing parts from reference TRBV9 and TRBJ2-3): DSGVTQTPKHLITATGQRVTLRCSPRSGDLSVYWYQQSLDQGLQFLIQYYNGEERAKGNILERFSAQQFPDLHSELNLSSLELGDSALYFCASSVATGQGADTQYFGPGTRLTVL.

V and J are TRBV11-3 and TRBJ2-1; D call uncertain. With 6 bases removed from V and 9 bases from J, the gap between germline ends came to 18 bases. This CDR3 contains 14 residues. The germline V gene encodes CDR1 SGHNT and CDR2 YENEEA. Here the CDR3 reads CASRKSTVDGEQFF. The CDR3 bases are TGTGCCAGCAGGAAGTCCACAGTAGACGGTGAGCAGTTCTTC.

This rearrangement joins TRBV7-2 to TRBJ2-1; TRBD2 aligns across 9 bases. The CDR3 runs 15 residues. Germline V gene data show CDR1 as SGHTA and CDR2 as FQGNSA. V lost 4 bases and J lost 4; bases outside the gene matches: 5. This CDR3 is CASSSFSGGYNEQFF. The CDR3 DNA is TGTGCCAGCAGCTCGTTTAGCGGGGGTTACAATGAGCAGTTCTTC.